The 31 T cell receptor beta chains below come from one sample, sequenced in a study of technical replicates of blood from a handful of donors. Assay: immunoSEQ multiplex PCR; the TCRdb copy retains only in-frame clones and omits some. This table holds 80,000 to 95,000 clones, approximately 95% found once. Material for sequencing was T cells isolated from PBMCs. The receptor source for this set is a human donor in good health.

The gene calls are TRBV19 and TRBJ2-7; the match to TRBD2 covers 9 bases. Germline trimming cut 6 bases from V and 1 base from J; bases unmatched to any gene: 4. This CDR3 is 14 amino acids long. Germline CDR1 and CDR2: LNHDA and SQIVND (reference sequence). CDR3 residues: CASSLTSGSYEQYF. CDR3 nucleotides: TGTGCCAGTAGCCTGACTAGCGGATCCTACGAGCAGTACTTC.

The V and J genes are TRBV15 and TRBJ1-5; D ambiguous. Trimming took 2 bases from V and 0 from J, leaving 17 bases between them. Germline values: CDR1 LNHNV, CDR2 YYDKDF (reference sequence). The CDR3 runs 18 residues. This CDR3 is CATSRILYGDYSNQPQHF. In nucleotides, the CDR3 is TGTGCCACCAGCAGAATACTCTACGGAGACTATAGCAATCAGCCCCAGCATTTT.

V usage is TRBV29-1 and J usage is TRBJ2-1; 11 positions match TRBD2. V shed 3 bases and J 7 bases; nucleotides not matched to a gene: 11. The CDR3 covers 16 residues. Per germline, CDR1 SQVTM and CDR2 ANQGSEA. DNA for the CDR3: TGCAGCGTTGACGCTACTAGCGGGAGTAGGACTAATGAGCAGTTCTTC. Amino acid sequence: CSVDATSGSRTNEQFF.

V and J are TRBV27 and TRBJ2-7; TRBD2 aligns across 7 bases. The CDR3 totals 14 residues. In germline, CDR1 is MNHEY, CDR2 SMNVEV (reference sequence). Losses at the gene ends were 4 bases for V and 6 bases for J; bases not matched to a gene: 9. The DNA of the CDR3 is TGTGCCAGCAGTTATACGGGAGGTGGATCCGAGCAGTACTTC. This gives the protein CASSYTGGGSEQYF.

The gene calls are TRBV9 and TRBJ1-1; TRBD1 matches 7 bases. CDR3 length equals 15 residues. Trimming at V came to 0 bases and at J to 1 base, leaving 3 bases not matched to a gene. Germline CDR1 SGDLS, CDR2 YYNGEE. The CDR3 sequence is CASSVAPGGNTEAFF. In DNA form, the CDR3 reads TGTGCCAGCAGCGTAGCCCCAGGGGGGAACACTGAAGCTTTCTTT.

The chain combines TRBV7-2 with TRBJ2-2; D not certain. The CDR3 is 14 residues long. Trimming removed 7 bases at V and 8 bases at J, with 17 bases between. CDR1 and CDR2 (germline): SGHTA, FQGNSA. CDR3 region: CASTYIEVYGELFF. CDR3 nucleotide sequence: TGTGCCAGCACCTATATAGAGGTTTATGGGGAGCTGTTTTTT.

V and J are TRBV19 and TRBJ2-5; 7 bases are a match to TRBD2. The CDR3 runs 12 residues. CDR1 is LNHDA, CDR2 SQIVND, per germline (reference sequence). The trim removed 5 bases at V and 5 bases at J, leaving 2 bases unmatched. The CDR3 reads CASSLREETQYF. In nucleotides, the CDR3 is TGTGCCAGTAGTCTGCGGGAGGAGACCCAGTACTTC.

The chain is built from TRBV5-8 and TRBJ1-1; 7 bases fit TRBD1. Germline lookup yields CDR1 SGHTS and CDR2 YDEGEE. The CDR3 spans 15 residues. The V gene end was trimmed by 0 bases and the J gene end by 2 bases; junction bases not matched to a gene: 4. CDR3 nucleotides: TGTGCCAGCAGCTTGGGGACAGGCCCTAACACTGAAGCTTTCTTT. The encoded protein is CASSLGTGPNTEAFF.

The genes are TRBV11-2 and TRBJ2-1; TRBD1 is a possible D gene (6 bases). This CDR3 region has 12 residues. With 2 bases removed from V and 7 bases from J, the gap between germline ends came to 6 bases. The germline CDR1 and CDR2 sequences are SGHAT and FQNNGV. The CDR3 DNA reads as TGTGCCAGCAGCTTACAGGGGAATGAGCAGTTCTTC. Translated, it gives CASSLQGNEQFF.

The J gene is TRBJ2-7, the V gene TRBV6-5; 7 bases align to TRBD1. Germline assignment: CDR1 MNHEY and CDR2 SVGAGI. The CDR3 spans 15 residues. V was pared by 7 bases and J by 1 base, with 10 bases of the junction left unmatched. The CDR3 here is CASTKRQGWSYEQYF. The CDR3 DNA reads as TGTGCCAGCACTAAACGACAGGGTTGGTCCTACGAGCAGTACTTC.

J is TRBJ2-1 and V is TRBV6-4; TRBD2 aligns across 10 bases. Trimming took 6 bases from V and 0 from J; bases not matched to a gene: 2. The CDR3 sequence is 15 residues long. Germline V gene sequence: CDR1 MRHNA, CDR2 SNTAGT. The DNA for the CDR3 is TGTGCCAGCAGAAAGCGGGAGGGCTCCTACAATGAGCAGTTCTTC. It encodes CASRKREGSYNEQFF.

CDR3 sequence (DNA): TGCAGCGTGGAGGGGCTACTCCAGTCTGGAAACACCATATATTTT. Encoded protein: CSVEGLLQSGNTIYF. The chain couples TRBV29-1 to TRBJ1-3, with TRBD1 as a possible D gene (5 bases). This CDR3 is built from 15 residues. Between the trimmed V and J ends, which lost 6 bases and 1 base, there was a span of 16 bases. CDR1 is SQVTM, CDR2 ANQGSEA, per germline.

This rearrangement joins TRBV10-1 to TRBJ2-3; 10 nucleotides match TRBD2. After removal of 5 bases from V and 10 bases from J, the junction contained 15 bases not matched to a gene. Per the germline V gene, CDR1 is WNHNN and CDR2 is SYGVQD (reference sequence). The CDR3 totals 16 residues. DNA of the CDR3: TGCGCCAGCAGTCACTCGACTAGCGGGCCTCCGCGGTCGCAGTATTTT. Translating gives CASSHSTSGPPRSQYF.

The J gene is TRBJ2-2, the V gene TRBV9; D is unresolved. Per germline, CDR1 SGDLS and CDR2 YYNGEE. Trimming left V 3 bases short and J 5 bases short, with 5 bases between. This CDR3 has 12 amino acids. DNA for the CDR3: TGTGCCAGCAGCGCCGGGACCGGGGAGCTGTTTTTT. This encodes CASSAGTGELFF. The full variable domain, its missing parts supplied by reference TRBV9 and TRBJ2-2, is DSGVTQTPKHLITATGQRVTLRCSPRSGDLSVYWYQQSLDQGLQFLIQYYNGEERAKGNILERFSAQQFPDLHSELNLSSLELGDSALYFCASSAGTGELFFGEGSRLTVL.

The rearrangement links TRBV18 to TRBJ2-5; D is ambiguous. The germline V gene has CDR1 KGHSH and CDR2 LQKENI. Trimming shortened V by 2 bases and J by 5 bases, and 18 bases separated the two germline ends. The CDR3 has 16 amino acids. CDR3 coding DNA: TGTGCCAGCTCACCAGGCCGTTACTTGACTGGGGAGACCCAGTACTTC. Its protein is CASSPGRYLTGETQYF.

This clone was observed a single time. This chain joins TRBV4-3 and TRBJ2-3; D possibly corresponds to TRBD2 (6 bases). CDR1 and CDR2 (germline): LGHNA, YSLEER. V was cut by 0 bases and J by 2 bases, with 15 bases left in between. This CDR3 region has 17 residues. CDR3 residues: CASSQELSSGITDTQYF. The CDR3 nucleotides read TGCGCCAGCAGCCAAGAGTTGAGTAGCGGAATCACAGATACGCAGTATTTT.

V is TRBV27 and J is TRBJ2-7; a weak D match, TRBD1 (6 bases). CDR1 and CDR2 from the germline V gene are MNHEY and SMNVEV (reference sequence). This CDR3 comprises 14 residues. V was cut by 9 bases and J by 7 bases, with 22 bases left in between. CDR3 DNA: TGTGCCAGTAGGGACGACCCGATAGGGGGAGAGCAGTACTTC. It codes for CASRDDPIGGEQYF.

This chain connects TRBV6-5 to TRBJ1-1, with D tentatively TRBD1 (5 bases). The CDR3 extends over 14 amino acids. The V end was cut by 3 bases, the J end by 2 bases, with 10 bases between. Per germline, CDR1 MNHEY and CDR2 SVGAGI. The CDR3 loop reads CASSYGRGNTEAFF. Written as DNA, the CDR3 is TGTGCCAGCAGTTATGGGAGGGGTAACACTGAAGCTTTCTTT.

In its sample, this clone was seen once. The chain recombines TRBV14 with TRBJ1-2; no clear D. V was clipped by 1 base and J by 7 bases, with 7 bases between them. CDR1 SGHDN and CDR2 FVKESK come from the germline V gene. This CDR3 spans 12 amino acids. DNA for the CDR3: TGTGCCAGCAGCCAAGTCCCTCGTGGCTACACCTTC. Its protein is CASSQVPRGYTF.

This rearrangement joins TRBV5-4 to TRBJ2-3; 10 nucleotides agree with TRBD2. CDR1 and CDR2 (germline): SGHNT, YYREEE (reference sequence). V lost 5 bases and J lost 3; bases outside the gene matches: 6. The CDR3 is made up of 15 amino acids. The CDR3 is CASSLTSGITDTQYF. The CDR3 DNA reads TGTGCCAGCAGTCTTACTAGCGGGATAACAGATACGCAGTATTTT.

For the CDR3, the DNA is TGTGCCAGCAGCTTGCCCGGACTGTTCTACGAGCAGTACTTC. Encoded protein: CASSLPGLFYEQYF. This chain uses TRBV5-4 with TRBJ2-7; weak D call: TRBD2 (5 bases). The V end was cut by 1 base, the J end by 3 bases, with 11 bases between. Germline V gene data show CDR1 as SGHNT and CDR2 as YYREEE (reference sequence). The CDR3 is 14 residues long.

The chain links TRBV27 to TRBJ2-6; 8 bases agree with TRBD1. The trim removed 5 bases at V and 0 bases at J, leaving 6 bases unmatched. Germline lookup yields CDR1 MNHEY and CDR2 SMNVEV (reference sequence). The CDR3 is 17 residues long. The CDR3 sequence is CASSLRGPISGANVLTF. CDR3 nucleotides: TGTGCCAGCAGTCTCAGGGGGCCAATCTCTGGGGCCAACGTCCTGACTTTC.

This clone was seen just once. V is TRBV4-1 and J is TRBJ2-7; D is perhaps TRBD2 (6 bases). The CDR3 runs 16 residues. Germline CDR1 MGHRA, CDR2 YSYEKL. V lost 0 bases and J 1 base, leaving 13 bases between the germline ends. The DNA for the CDR3 is TGCGCCAGCAGCCAAGATCTGTCTAGCGAGTCCTACGAGCAGTACTTC. Translated, it gives CASSQDLSSESYEQYF.

The rearrangement joins TRBV19 to TRBJ1-4; D remains ambiguous. In germline, CDR1 is LNHDA, CDR2 SQIVND (reference sequence). The CDR3 is made up of 13 amino acids. V was clipped by 9 bases and J by 0 bases, with 8 bases between them. This CDR3 reads CASAGTTNEKLFF. CDR3 coding DNA: TGTGCCAGCGCAGGTACAACTAATGAAAAACTGTTTTTT.

The chain carries TRBV21-1 and TRBJ2-7; the table assigns TRBD2, which was not confirmed against the DNA. TRBV21-1 is tagged as a pseudogene. The CDR3 is made up of 15 amino acids. CDR3 loop: CASSKAQREGYEQYF. CDR3 DNA sequence: TGTGCCAGCAGCAAAGCCCAGCGGGAGGGCTACGAGCAGTACTTC.

The chain is built from TRBV7-6 and TRBJ1-1; no clear D. The V gene lost 2 bases and the J gene lost 0 bases, with 4 bases spanning the gap. CDR3 length equals 13 residues. Per the germline V gene, CDR1 is SGHVS and CDR2 is FNYEAQ. CDR3 DNA sequence: TGTGCCAGCAGCTTATCGGTGAACACTGAAGCTTTCTTT. Translation: CASSLSVNTEAFF. The full variable domain, completed using reference TRBV7-6 and TRBJ1-1, is GAGVSQSPRYKVTKRGQDVALRCDPISGHVSLYWYRQALGQGPEFLTYFNYEAQQDKSGLPNDRFSAERPEGSISTLTIQRTEQRDSAMYRCASSLSVNTEAFFGQGTRLTVV.

The chain uses TRBV7-8 and TRBJ1-1; TRBD1 might be the D (6 bases). The V end was cut by 2 bases, the J end by 1 base, with 8 bases between. This CDR3 comprises 14 residues. The germline V gene encodes CDR1 SGHVS and CDR2 FQNEAQ. CDR3: CASSLMGANTEAFF. The CDR3 nucleotides read TGTGCCAGCAGCTTAATGGGGGCGAACACTGAAGCTTTCTTT.

The rearrangement uses TRBV10-3 and TRBJ1-1, with a weak D call TRBD1 (5 bases). The CDR3 sequence is 16 residues long. V was trimmed by 0 bases and J by 0 bases, leaving 11 bases between them. Germline lookup yields CDR1 ENHRY and CDR2 SYGVKD. For the CDR3, the DNA is TGTGCCATCAGTGAGTCTCAGGGCAGGCTGAACACTGAAGCTTTCTTT. Protein: CAISESQGRLNTEAFF.

This chain links TRBV5-1 with TRBJ2-7; 10 bases agree with TRBD1. V lost 4 bases to trimming and J lost 3 bases; unmatched junction nucleotides: 4. Germline lookup yields CDR1 SGHRS and CDR2 YFSETQ. The CDR3 has 14 residues. In DNA, the CDR3 is TGCGCCAGCAGCCTACGGACAGGGGGCTACGAGCAGTACTTC. It is translated as CASSLRTGGYEQYF.

This sequence joins TRBV6-5 and TRBJ2-5; TRBD2 matches at 7 bases. Losses at the gene ends were 2 bases for V and 5 bases for J; bases not matched to a gene: 11. Germline loops: CDR1 MNHEY, CDR2 SVGAGI. The CDR3 runs 16 residues. The CDR3 sequence is CASSYIGGGSGETQYF. DNA of the CDR3: TGTGCCAGCAGTTACATCGGTGGCGGGAGCGGCGAGACCCAGTACTTC.

The chain carries TRBV7-2 and TRBJ2-7; TRBD1 matches 7 bases. The CDR3 loop spans 16 amino acids. Per the germline V gene, CDR1 is SGHTA and CDR2 is FQGNSA. The V gene end was trimmed by 5 bases and the J gene end by 5 bases; junction bases not matched to a gene: 15. CDR3 coding DNA: TGTGCCAGCAGCACATCCTTCCCGACAGGGATAAACGAGCAGTACTTC. Translation gives CASSTSFPTGINEQYF. The complete variable domain, with remaining parts taken from reference TRBV7-2 and TRBJ2-7, reads GAGVSQSPSNKVTEKGKDVELRCDPISGHTALYWYRQSLGQGLEFLIYFQGNSAPDKSGLPSDRFSAERTGGSVSTLTIQRTQQEDSAVYLCASSTSFPTGINEQYFGPGTRLTVT.